This T cell receptor (beta chain) was profiled in a study of T cell repertoires in cytomegalovirus infection. This clonotype was counted between two and nine times. No antigen is known for it. TCRdb redid the calling of the reads with MiXCR, one entry per CDR3 protein. The data contain hundreds of thousands of distinct CDR3 sequences, 33% of them seen just once; the ten biggest clones take up roughly 18%. The length of the CDR3 is 13 residues. Looked up from germline, CDR1 is SGHTA and CDR2 is FQGNSA. The V end lost 1 base, the J end lost 3 bases, and 7 bases lay between the germline ends. Specimen: cultured PBMCs, collected from culture after CMV antigen stimulation. The TCR sequence derives from a human donor in good health (CMV status not recorded). Some clones in this sample may be carry-over from other donors' samples. The J gene is TRBJ2-7, the V gene TRBV7-2; no definite D call. The CDR3 region is CASSLGVHYEQYF. The CDR3 DNA follows: TGTGCCAGCAGCTTAGGGGTACACTACGAGCAGTACTTC.